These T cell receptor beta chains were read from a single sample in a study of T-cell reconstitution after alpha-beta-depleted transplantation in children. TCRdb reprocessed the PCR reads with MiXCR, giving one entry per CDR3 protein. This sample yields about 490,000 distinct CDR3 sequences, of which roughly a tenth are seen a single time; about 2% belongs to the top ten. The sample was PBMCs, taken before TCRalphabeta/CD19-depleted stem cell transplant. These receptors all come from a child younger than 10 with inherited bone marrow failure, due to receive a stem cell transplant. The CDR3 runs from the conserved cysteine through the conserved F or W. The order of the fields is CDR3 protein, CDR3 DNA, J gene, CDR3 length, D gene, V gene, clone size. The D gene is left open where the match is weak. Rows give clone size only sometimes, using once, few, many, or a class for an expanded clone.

CASSLHSIYNEQFF TGTGCCAGCAGTTTGCACAGCATTTACAATGAGCAGTTCTTC TRBJ2-1 14 - TRBV28 many
CASSFSGDDEQFF TGTGCCAGCAGCTTTTCAGGAGATGATGAGCAGTTCTTC TRBJ2-1 13 - TRBV11-2 many
CASSKENRLAGAGEQFF TGTGCCAGCAGCAAAGAGAATAGGCTAGCGGGAGCGGGTGAGCAGTTCTTC TRBJ2-1 17 - TRBV21-1 many
CASIRYEQYF TGTGCCAGCATCCGCTACGAGCAGTACTTC TRBJ2-7 10 - TRBV2 -
CASSLWGLAGTDTQYF TGTGCCAGCAGCTTGTGGGGGCTAGCGGGTACAGATACGCAGTATTTT TRBJ2-3 16 TRBD2 TRBV7-9 many
CASSLITSGRSNTQYF TGTGCCAGCAGCTTGATTACTAGCGGGAGGTCGAATACGCAGTATTTT TRBJ2-3 16 TRBD2 TRBV5-4 -
CASSLSRAQSNTGELFF TGTGCCAGCTCACTCTCGAGAGCCCAGTCGAACACCGGGGAGCTGTTTTTT TRBJ2-2 17 - TRBV18 few
CSASAGGLTEAFF TGCAGTGCTAGCGCGGGTGGGCTTACTGAAGCTTTCTTT TRBJ1-1 13 - TRBV20-1 -
CASTRTSLTGELFF TGTGCCAGCACCCGGACTAGCCTGACCGGGGAGCTGTTTTTT TRBJ2-2 14 TRBD2 TRBV12-3/TRBV12-4 many
CASSLQANTEAFF TGTGCCAGCAGTTTACAAGCGAACACTGAAGCTTTCTTT TRBJ1-1 13 - TRBV27 -
CASRDSLAAETQYF TGTGCCAGCAGGGACAGCCTGGCCGCGGAGACCCAGTACTTC TRBJ2-5 14 - TRBV7-2 -
CASSILAEGNNEQFF TGTGCCAGTAGTATCCTAGCGGAAGGGAATAATGAGCAGTTCTTC TRBJ2-1 15 TRBD2 TRBV19 many
CATSDSPTGNLYEQYF TGTGCCACCAGTGACTCCCCGACAGGAAACCTCTACGAGCAGTACTTC TRBJ2-7 16 - TRBV24-1 many
CASSLSAPYEQYF TGCGCCAGCAGCTTGTCAGCGCCCTACGAGCAGTACTTC TRBJ2-7 13 - TRBV5-1 few
CSAIDSRNEKLFF TGCAGTGCTATCGACAGTCGGAATGAAAAACTGTTTTTT TRBJ1-4 13 - TRBV20-1 -
CASSLGATGPASYEQYF TGCGCCAGCAGCTTGGGAGCGACAGGGCCGGCCTCCTACGAGCAGTACTTC TRBJ2-7 17 TRBD1 TRBV5-1 many
CASSYPPFREETQYF TGTGCCAGCAGCTACCCCCCGTTCCGGGAAGAGACCCAGTACTTC TRBJ2-5 15 - TRBV7-9 many
CASSRDGLVYEQYF TGTGCCAGCAGCCGGGATGGATTAGTCTACGAGCAGTACTTC TRBJ2-7 14 - TRBV7-2 many
CASVVAGRTGELFF TGTGCCAGTGTCGTGGCGGGACGCACCGGGGAGCTGTTTTTT TRBJ2-2 14 - TRBV19 -
CSAVSGGTEAFF TGCAGCGCTGTTTCCGGGGGTACTGAAGCTTTCTTT TRBJ1-1 12 - TRBV29-1 -
CASSSWGDETQYF TGTGCCAGCAGTTCTTGGGGGGACGAGACCCAGTACTTC TRBJ2-5 13 - TRBV27 many
CASSYRTGLGETQYF TGTGCCAGCAGCTATCGGACTGGCCTGGGGGAGACCCAGTACTTC TRBJ2-5 15 - TRBV3-1 many
CSAQRQGGSNEQFF TGCAGTGCTCAACGGCAGGGGGGGAGTAATGAGCAGTTCTTC TRBJ2-1 14 - TRBV20-1 many
CASSPHLAPRGDEQYF TGTGCCAGCAGCCCCCACTTAGCTCCCCGGGGGGATGAGCAGTACTTC TRBJ2-7 16 TRBD2 TRBV13 many
CASSQGVAGEGRYEQFF TGCGCCAGCAGCCAGGGCGTAGCGGGAGAGGGAAGGTATGAGCAGTTCTTC TRBJ2-1 17 TRBD2 TRBV4-3 many
CASRLDISGRASYEQYF TGTGCCAGCAGACTAGACATATCGGGGAGGGCCTCCTACGAGCAGTACTTC TRBJ2-7 17 TRBD2 TRBV14 many
CASSYSWGPPDTQYF TGTGCCAGCAGTTACTCGTGGGGTCCCCCAGATACGCAGTATTTT TRBJ2-3 15 - TRBV6-5 -
CASSLAYRTDTQYF TGTGCCAGCAGCTTAGCATACCGGACAGATACGCAGTATTTT TRBJ2-3 14 - TRBV7-2 many
CASSQTPTGNTEAFF TGTGCCAGCAGCCAAACGCCGACAGGGAACACTGAAGCTTTCTTT TRBJ1-1 15 - TRBV3-1 many
CAIKTGTGNTIYF TGTGCCATCAAGACGGGTACTGGAAACACCATATATTTT TRBJ1-3 13 - TRBV10-3 many
CASSYLKPQETQYF TGTGCCAGCAGTTACCTCAAACCCCAAGAGACCCAGTACTTC TRBJ2-5 14 - TRBV6-5 many
CSEGGGSYNEQFF TGCAGCGAGGGGGGTGGCTCTTACAATGAGCAGTTCTTC TRBJ2-1 13 - TRBV29-1 many